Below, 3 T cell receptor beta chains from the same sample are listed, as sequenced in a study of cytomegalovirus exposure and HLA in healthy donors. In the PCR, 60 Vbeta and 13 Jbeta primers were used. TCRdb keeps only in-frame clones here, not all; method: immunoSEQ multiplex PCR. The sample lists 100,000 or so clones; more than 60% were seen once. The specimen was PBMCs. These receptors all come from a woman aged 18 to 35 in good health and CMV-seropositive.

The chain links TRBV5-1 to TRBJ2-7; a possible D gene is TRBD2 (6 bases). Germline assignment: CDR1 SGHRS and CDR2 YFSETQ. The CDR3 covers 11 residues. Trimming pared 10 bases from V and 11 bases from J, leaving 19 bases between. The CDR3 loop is CASKRGWGEYF. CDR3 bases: TGCGCCTCGAAACGGGGATGGGGGGAGTACTTC.

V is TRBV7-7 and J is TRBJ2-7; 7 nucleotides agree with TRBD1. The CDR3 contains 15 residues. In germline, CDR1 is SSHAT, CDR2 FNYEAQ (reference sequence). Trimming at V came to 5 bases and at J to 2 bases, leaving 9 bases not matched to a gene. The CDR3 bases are TGTGCCAGCAGCCTCCGACAGGGAACCACCTACGAGCAGTACTTC. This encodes CASSLRQGTTYEQYF. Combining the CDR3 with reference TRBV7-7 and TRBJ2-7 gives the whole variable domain GAGVSQSPRYKVTKRGQDVTLRCDPISSHATLYWYQQALGQGPEFLTYFNYEAQPDKSGLPSDRFSAERPEGSISTLTIQRTEQRDSAMYRCASSLRQGTTYEQYFGPGTRLTVT.

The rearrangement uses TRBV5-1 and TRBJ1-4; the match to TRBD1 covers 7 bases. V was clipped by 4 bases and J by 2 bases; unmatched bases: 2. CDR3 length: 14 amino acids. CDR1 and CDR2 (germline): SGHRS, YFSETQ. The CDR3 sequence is CASSPTGTNEKLFF. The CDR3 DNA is TGCGCCAGCAGCCCGACAGGGACTAATGAAAAACTGTTTTTT.